This T cell receptor beta chain was identified in a study of cytomegalovirus exposure and HLA in healthy donors. Study details: Out of approximately 170 million T cells, an earlier analysis found fewer than 140 million unique TCR beta sequences in total. Findings of the study overall: Reports indicated that the classifier achieved high specificity and sensitivity in diagnosing cytomegalovirus status. Indistinguishable V segments, including TRBV6-2 and TRBV6-3, were excluded.

From germline, CDR1 is MGHRA and CDR2 YSYEKL. The CDR3 loop spans 17 amino acids. Between the trimmed V and J ends, which lost 3 bases and 5 bases, there was a span of 19 bases. PCR employed 60 Vbeta and 13 Jbeta primers. The assay was immunoSEQ multiplex PCR, and TCRdb's table has in-frame clones only and misses some. In the table there are about 180,000 clones, 70% to 85% of which are singletons. To note about this clone: The antigen remains undetermined.

The sequenced sample was PBMCs. V and J are TRBV4-1 and TRBJ2-2; TRBD1 might be the D (6 bases). The TCR originated in a woman aged 25 to 39 in good health and CMV-seropositive. Written as DNA, the CDR3 is TGCGCCAGCAGCCATGGCGTGACAGGTCCCTCAACCGGGGAGCTGTTTTTT. Encoded protein: CASSHGVTGPSTGELFF.